This TCR beta chain was sequenced during a study of blood T cell repertoires in COVID-19. For the study at large: Samples taken during acute and convalescent COVID-19 were collected in the United States, Italy and Spain. Sample material is recorded as cDNA or gDNA derived from T cells, B-cell-depleted T cells, or PBMCs.

This clone was seen a single time. In the original workflow: Amplification of reference gene primers provided the estimated nucleated cell counts. Produced via immunoSEQ multiplex PCR; TCRdb's table is partial and in-frame only. The DNA was the basis for D and trimming; V, J and clone size are from that table. The table lists around 100,000 clones, just over 85% of them singletons. The CDR3 extends over 11 amino acids. V shed 6 bases and J shed 4 bases, with 6 bases lying between them. The sequence was obtained from a human donor in a cohort sampled during active COVID-19. The chain is built from TRBV12-3 or TRBV12-4 and TRBJ1-2, with D hard to call. The sequenced sample consisted of peripheral blood. The CDR3 sequence: CASSSVYGYTF. DNA of the CDR3: TGTGCCAGCAGCTCGGTCTATGGCTACACCTTC.